Below, 27 T cell receptor beta chains from the same sample are listed, as sequenced in a study of blood T cell repertoires in COVID-19. The method was immunoSEQ multiplex PCR; TCRdb's version includes in-frame clones alone and lacks a portion of them. The table shows 35,000 to 45,000 clones, with 65% to 90% occurring only once. The sample taken for sequencing was peripheral blood. These receptors were collected from a human donor in a cohort sampled during active COVID-19.

This chain uses TRBV4-1 with TRBJ2-6; D is uncertain. Trimming stripped 1 base from V and 0 bases from J, with 16 bases between. The CDR3 covers 19 residues. Per germline, CDR1 MGHRA and CDR2 YSYEKL. The CDR3 DNA reads TGCGCCAGCAGCCAAGTCCCCCAGGCTGCCAGCTCTGGGGCCAACGTCCTGACTTTC. It encodes CASSQVPQAASSGANVLTF.

This clone turned up a few times. The chain uses TRBV15 and TRBJ1-2, with D hard to call. The CDR3 length is 14 residues. Trimming removed 2 bases from V and 1 base from J, with 8 bases in between. Looked up from germline, CDR1 is LNHNV and CDR2 is YYDKDF (reference sequence). The CDR3 DNA follows: TGTGCCACCAGCAGACCTGGCATTAACTATGGCTACACCTTC. Its translation is CATSRPGINYGYTF.

J is TRBJ2-1 and V is TRBV7-2; D uncertain. The CDR3 runs to 16 residues. In germline, CDR1 is SGHTA, CDR2 FQGNSA. Trimming took off 1 base at V and 1 base at J, with 11 bases between the two ends. CDR3 amino acids: CASSLGSSPSYNEQFF. The CDR3 coding sequence is TGTGCCAGCAGCTTAGGGAGTAGCCCATCCTACAATGAGCAGTTCTTC.

The chain carries TRBV12-3 or TRBV12-4 and TRBJ1-2; TRBD1 might be the D (6 bases). The length of the CDR3 is 12 residues. The V end was cut by 5 bases, the J end by 4 bases, with 8 bases between. CDR3 sequence: CASSQTGYGYTF. CDR3 coding DNA: TGTGCCAGCAGTCAGACAGGCTATGGCTACACCTTC.

The rearrangement uses TRBV4-1 and TRBJ1-5; weak D call: TRBD1 (5 bases). The germline V gene encodes CDR1 MGHRA and CDR2 YSYEKL. Trimming shortened V by 0 bases and J by 6 bases, and 15 bases separated the two germline ends. This CDR3 has 16 amino acids. Written as DNA, the CDR3 is TGCGCCAGCAGCCAAGATTGGCAGGGTCGTTTTCAGCCCCAGCATTTT. Amino acid sequence: CASSQDWQGRFQPQHF.

The chain links TRBV7-3 to TRBJ2-7; a possible D gene is TRBD1 (7 bases). Per germline, CDR1 SGHTA and CDR2 FQGTGA. V lost 1 base, J lost 6 bases, and 10 bases lay in between. The CDR3 is 13 residues long. For the CDR3, the DNA is TGTGCCAGCAGCTTAAGGCAGGGGGGCGAGCAGTACTTC. Translation: CASSLRQGGEQYF. The full variable domain, its missing parts supplied by reference TRBV7-3 and TRBJ2-7, is GAGVSQTPSNKVTEKGKYVELRCDPISGHTALYWYRQSLGQGPEFLIYFQGTGAADDSGLPNDRFFAVRPEGSVSTLKIQRTERGDSAVYLCASSLRQGGEQYFGPGTRLTVT.

The chain uses TRBV4-2 and TRBJ2-1, with 9 bases that match TRBD2. The ends lost 0 bases at V and 8 bases at J; junction bases unmatched: 8. CDR1 is LGHNA and CDR2 is YNFKEQ in the germline V gene. The CDR3 consists of 16 residues. The CDR3 here is CASSQDTASGVDEQFF. The CDR3 DNA follows: TGTGCCAGCAGCCAAGATACGGCTAGCGGGGTCGATGAGCAGTTCTTC.

Comments on this clone: Germline is not matched at one junction end, which may reflect a read error. The J gene is TRBJ2-3, the V gene TRBV7-7; D is undetermined. CDR1 and CDR2 (germline): SSHAT, FNYEAQ (reference sequence). The CDR3 consists of 15 residues. CDR3 DNA sequence: TGTGCTAGCAGCTTAGCAGGCGGTCCCACAGATACGCAGTATTTT. Translated, it gives CASSLAGGPTDTQYF.

The V and J genes are TRBV7-2 and TRBJ2-7; 8 bases are shared with TRBD1. V lost 4 bases, J lost 4 bases, and 12 bases stayed unmatched. Per germline, CDR1 SGHTA and CDR2 FQGNSA. The CDR3 covers 16 residues. CDR3 nucleotide sequence: TGTGCCAGCAGCTCGAGACCAGGGGGCCGGGGTTACGAGCAGTACTTC. This translates into CASSSRPGGRGYEQYF. Full variable domain (rest looked up from reference TRBV7-2 and TRBJ2-7): GAGVSQSPSNKVTEKGKDVELRCDPISGHTALYWYRQSLGQGLEFLIYFQGNSAPDKSGLPSDRFSAERTGGSVSTLTIQRTQQEDSAVYLCASSSRPGGRGYEQYFGPGTRLTVT.

The chain carries TRBV28 and TRBJ1-2; D is unclear. Germline CDR1 MDHEN, CDR2 SYDVKM. Trimming left V 4 bases short and J 0 bases short, with 9 bases between. The length of the CDR3 is 14 residues. In DNA, the CDR3 is TGTGCCAGCAGTTCTCACAGAGCTAACTATGGCTACACCTTC. Encoded protein: CASSSHRANYGYTF.

The chain is built from TRBV20-1 and TRBJ2-5; 9 positions match TRBD2. Germline assignment: CDR1 DFQATT and CDR2 SNEGSKA (reference sequence). The ends lost 3 bases at V and 3 bases at J; junction bases unmatched: 5. CDR3 length: 14 residues. The CDR3 reads CSASTLAGEETQYF. Here the CDR3 DNA reads TGCAGTGCTAGTACACTAGCGGGTGAAGAGACCCAGTACTTC.

The chain uses TRBV4-2 and TRBJ2-3, with D perhaps TRBD1 (6 bases). The CDR3 has 14 residues. Germline values: CDR1 LGHNA, CDR2 YNFKEQ. Trimming pared 1 base from V and 5 bases from J, leaving 10 bases between. CDR3 residues: CASSQVGQLDTQYF. In DNA form, the CDR3 reads TGTGCCAGCAGCCAAGTGGGACAATTAGATACGCAGTATTTT.

The V call is TRBV7-9, the J call TRBJ2-7; 7 bases align to TRBD2. The J segment lost 3 bases and the V segment lost 1 base, leaving 3 bases of the junction unmatched. Germline V CDR1 and CDR2: SEHNR, FQNEAQ (reference sequence). The CDR3 is made up of 14 amino acids. CDR3 protein: CASSLGGGGYEQYF. CDR3 DNA: TGTGCCAGCAGCTTAGGCGGGGGAGGCTACGAGCAGTACTTC.

V gene TRBV7-2 combines with J gene TRBJ2-7; unclear D gene. There are 15 residues in the CDR3. V lost 1 base, J lost 2 bases, and 12 bases lay in between. Germline V CDR1 and CDR2: SGHTA, FQGNSA. DNA of the CDR3: TGTGCCAGCAGCTTAGATGGTGGCAGCGCCTACGAGCAGTACTTC. Translation: CASSLDGGSAYEQYF.

The V gene is TRBV20-1, the J gene TRBJ2-5, with D maybe TRBD1 (6 bases). The CDR3 runs 11 residues. In germline, CDR1 is DFQATT, CDR2 SNEGSKA (reference sequence). The V end was cut by 5 bases, the J end by 4 bases, with 8 bases between. CDR3 protein: CSAGTIETQYF. In DNA form, the CDR3 reads TGCAGTGCTGGGACAATAGAGACCCAGTACTTC.

The genes are TRBV5-1 and TRBJ2-1; 9 positions match TRBD2. The CDR3 is made up of 17 amino acids. V dropped 0 bases and J dropped 0; count of bases not matched to a gene: 4. Germline-derived CDR1 and CDR2 are SGHRS and YFSETQ. Written as DNA, the CDR3 is TGCGCCAGCAGCTTGGTCGGTAGCGGGAGCTCCTACAATGAGCAGTTCTTC. It specifies CASSLVGSGSSYNEQFF.

The rearrangement links TRBV19 to TRBJ1-1; TRBD1 might be the D (6 bases). The CDR3 is made up of 15 amino acids. Trimming left V 5 bases short and J 1 base short, with 14 bases between. Germline values: CDR1 LNHDA, CDR2 SQIVND (reference sequence). The CDR3 DNA follows: TGTGCCAGTAGTTCCCCCCCGGGACAGAACACTGAAGCTTTCTTT. This sequence encodes CASSSPPGQNTEAFF.

The chain is built from TRBV19 and TRBJ1-5; TRBD1 matches 10 bases. The CDR3 contains 17 residues. After removal of 7 bases from V and 0 bases from J, the junction contained 9 bases not matched to a gene. Germline lookup yields CDR1 LNHDA and CDR2 SQIVND (reference sequence). The DNA of the CDR3 is TGTGCCAGTACCCCGGGACAGGGGCCTGGTAGCAATCAGCCCCAGCATTTT. Amino acids: CASTPGQGPGSNQPQHF.

The V gene is TRBV5-1, the J gene TRBJ1-2, with no clear D. V lost 3 bases, J lost 6 bases, and 15 bases lay in between. CDR3 length: 14 amino acids. Germline loops: CDR1 SGHRS, CDR2 YFSETQ. CDR3 amino acids: CASSSAAGPDGYTF. CDR3 coding DNA: TGCGCCAGCAGCTCTGCCGCGGGCCCGGATGGCTACACCTTC.

This chain connects TRBV6-1 to TRBJ1-6; TRBD1 is a possible D gene (5 bases). This CDR3 region has 15 residues. Germline CDR1 and CDR2: MNHNS and SASEGT. With 3 bases removed from V and 7 bases from J, the gap between germline ends came to 13 bases. The CDR3 reads CASSEPGGGNSPLHF. DNA of the CDR3: TGTGCCAGCAGTGAGCCGGGGGGAGGGAATTCACCCCTCCACTTT.

This clone has only one observation. The chain couples TRBV5-1 to TRBJ2-5; TRBD2 agrees at 7 bases. Germline-derived CDR1 and CDR2 are SGHRS and YFSETQ. Trimming took 3 bases from V and 3 from J; bases not matched to a gene: 2. CDR3 length equals 13 residues. This CDR3 reads CASSSLAEETQYF. The CDR3, as DNA: TGCGCCAGCAGCTCTCTAGCGGAAGAGACCCAGTACTTC.

This chain links TRBV7-2 with TRBJ2-7, with TRBD1 identical over 9 bases. Germline CDR1 SGHTA, CDR2 FQGNSA. Trimming cost V 5 bases and J 6 bases; bases outside gene matches: 5. The CDR3 is 13 residues long. The CDR3 sequence is CASSRDRVGEQYF. CDR3 nucleotides: TGTGCCAGCAGCCGGGACAGGGTGGGCGAGCAGTACTTC.

V usage is TRBV7-3 and J usage is TRBJ1-1, with a possible D match to TRBD1 (5 bases). The CDR3 is made up of 16 amino acids. The V gene lost 4 bases and the J gene lost 5 bases, with 20 bases spanning the gap. In germline, CDR1 is SGHTA, CDR2 FQGTGA. CDR3 sequence reads: CASSSNSAGRGTEAFF. For the CDR3, the DNA is TGTGCCAGCAGCTCTAACTCTGCAGGCCGGGGGACTGAAGCTTTCTTT.

The rearrangement joins TRBV3-1 (or the pseudogene TRBV3-2) to TRBJ1-3; D is perhaps TRBD1 (6 bases). CDR1 and CDR2 from the germline V gene are LGHDT and YNNKEL (reference sequence). The CDR3 length is 17 residues. Trimming shortened V by 4 bases and J by 3 bases, and 19 bases separated the two germline ends. This chain's CDR3 is CASSLGWGRVYGNTIYF. Here the CDR3 DNA reads TGTGCCAGCAGCCTCGGGTGGGGGCGAGTGTATGGAAACACCATATATTTT.

This chain links TRBV12-3 or TRBV12-4 with TRBJ2-7, with a tentative D call TRBD1 (6 bases). With 4 bases removed from V and 3 bases from J, the gap between germline ends came to 10 bases. This CDR3 spans 13 amino acids. Here the CDR3 reads CASSSQQGYEQYF. Here the CDR3 DNA reads TGTGCCAGCAGTTCCCAACAGGGCTACGAGCAGTACTTC.

Note on this clone: The same CDR3 is also encoded by other DNA sequences in this sample. This sequence joins TRBV4-3 and TRBJ2-5; 8 bases are shared with TRBD1. The germline gives CDR1 LGHNA, CDR2 YSLEER. The length of the CDR3 is 15 residues. The J segment lost 4 bases and the V segment lost 0 bases, leaving 4 bases of the junction unmatched. The CDR3 here is CASSQDQGARETQYF. The CDR3 DNA follows: TGCGCCAGCAGCCAAGATCAGGGGGCGAGAGAGACCCAGTACTTC.

The rearrangement joins TRBV9 to TRBJ1-1, with 9 bases identical to TRBD1. With 0 bases clipped from V and 1 base from J, the junction kept 1 base outside the gene matches. The germline V gene encodes CDR1 SGDLS and CDR2 YYNGEE. The CDR3 runs to 15 residues. CDR3 loop: CASSVEGQGNTEAFF. CDR3 sequence (DNA): TGTGCCAGCAGCGTAGAGGGACAGGGGAACACTGAAGCTTTCTTT.